A selection of T cell receptor beta chains follows, all from one sample in a study of cytomegalovirus exposure and HLA in healthy donors. Clones were sequenced by immunoSEQ multiplex PCR, and TCRdb holds only the in-frame ones, with some missing. This sample has roughly 130,000 clones, with roughly 78% found just once. The sample was PBMCs. These receptors were collected from a man aged 30 to 45 in good health and CMV-seronegative. The CDR3 runs from the conserved cysteine through the conserved F or W. Each record gives: CDR3 length, J gene, clone size, D gene, V gene, CDR3 protein, CDR3 DNA. D genes are given only for firm matches. Size tells how often a clone was seen (once, few, many) or the class of an expanded clone, and some rows leave it out.

>13|TRBJ1-1|few|TRBD1|TRBV6-5
CASSRDSHTEAFF
TGTGCCAGCAGCCGGGACAGCCACACTGAAGCTTTCTTT
>15|TRBJ2-1|NA|TRBD2|TRBV9
CASSVGGRAENEQFF
TGTGCCAGCAGCGTAGGCGGGAGGGCCGAGAATGAGCAGTTCTTC
>13|TRBJ1-2|NA|NA|TRBV4-3
CASSQDFGVGYTF
TGCGCCAGCAGCCAAGATTTCGGGGTTGGCTACACCTTC
>14|TRBJ1-1|few|NA|TRBV2
CASSEPLVNTEAFF
TGTGCCAGCAGTGAACCGTTAGTGAACACTGAAGCTTTCTTT
>16|TRBJ2-3|NA|NA|TRBV29-1
CSVDRGRGSLIDTQYF
TGCAGCGTTGATCGTGGGAGGGGGTCTTTAATTGATACGCAGTATTTT
>22|TRBJ2-1|NA|NA|TRBV18
CASSPSGGRQADAPRKYNEQFF
TGTGCCAGCTCACCTTCAGGGGGGCGTCAAGCTGATGCGCCCCGAAAGTACAATGAGCAGTTCTTC
>15|TRBJ1-5|few|NA|TRBV6-4
CASSEPSGWKGGEDF
TGTGCCAGCAGTGAACCGTCGGGGTGGAAGGGAGGGGAGGATTTT
>15|TRBJ2-7|few|NA|TRBV28
CASSLISTGLREQYF
TGTGCCAGCAGCCTAATATCAACAGGGCTCCGCGAGCAGTACTTC
>16|TRBJ2-5|NA|TRBD2|TRBV10-1
CASSDILAGGPETQYF
TGCGCCAGCAGTGACATTCTAGCGGGAGGGCCGGAGACCCAGTACTTC
>13|TRBJ1-1|once|NA|TRBV7-3
CASSLSGNTEAFF
TGTGCCAGCAGCTTATCAGGGAACACTGAAGCTTTCTTT
>13|TRBJ1-5|NA|NA|TRBV10-1
CASSEQGNQPQNF
TGCGCCAGCAGTGAACAGGGCAATCAGCCCCAGAATTTT
>14|TRBJ2-2|NA|NA|TRBV6-5
CASSPIGQAGELFF
TGTGCCAGCAGTCCCATTGGACAAGCCGGGGAGCTGTTTTTT
>15|TRBJ1-5|NA|TRBD1|TRBV4-3
CASSPGTGYDQPQNF
TGCGCCAGCAGCCCCGGGACAGGGTATGATCAGCCCCAGAATTTT
>14|TRBJ1-1|NA|NA|TRBV7-6
CASSSGDDNTEAFF
TGTGCCAGCAGCTCGGGGGACGACAACACTGAAGCTTTCTTT
>15|TRBJ1-1|NA|TRBD1|TRBV12-5
CASGTGQGMDTEAFF
TGTGCTAGTGGTACGGGACAGGGAATGGACACTGAAGCTTTCTTT
>16|TRBJ2-2|NA|TRBD2|TRBV28
CASSFGLAGDTGELFF
TGTGCCAGCAGTTTCGGACTAGCGGGAGACACCGGGGAGCTGTTTTTT
>15|TRBJ1-1|few|TRBD1|TRBV7-9
CASSYVTGGVTEAFF
TGTGCCAGCAGCTACGTGACAGGGGGCGTCACTGAAGCTTTCTTT
>15|TRBJ2-1|NA|TRBD1|TRBV19
CASSMTGGLYNEQFF
TGTGCCAGTAGTATGACAGGGGGCCTTTACAATGAGCAGTTCTTC
>15|TRBJ2-7|NA|TRBD1|TRBV4-1
CASSQVGQGGREQYF
TGCGCCAGCAGCCAAGTGGGACAGGGGGGGCGCGAGCAGTACTTC
>17|TRBJ2-3|NA|TRBD1|TRBV5-6
CASSLASGDRVADTQYF
TGTGCCAGCAGCTTGGCGTCCGGGGACAGGGTGGCGGATACGCAGTATTTT
>16|TRBJ2-7|NA|TRBD2|TRBV7-2
CASSLGGLAGVYEQYF
TGTGCCAGCAGCTTGGGAGGACTAGCGGGAGTGTACGAGCAGTACTTC
>14|TRBJ1-2|NA|NA|TRBV6-5
CASSYGLSNYGYTF
TGTGCCAGCAGTTACGGACTTTCTAACTATGGCTACACCTTC
>15|TRBJ1-4|NA|NA|TRBV7-9
CASSPHLDSVEKLFF
TGTGCCAGCAGCCCGCACCTTGACAGTGTTGAAAAACTGTTTTTT
>17|TRBJ2-7|NA|TRBD2|TRBV13
CASSLVPPLAGVGEQYF
TGTGCCAGCAGCTTAGTCCCCCCACTAGCGGGAGTGGGCGAGCAGTACTTC
>15|TRBJ2-5|NA|TRBD2|TRBV5-1
CASSMGLAGPETQYF
TGCGCCAGCAGCATGGGACTAGCGGGACCCGAGACCCAGTACTTC
>14|TRBJ1-2|NA|TRBD1|TRBV27
CASSLDRVHYGYTF
TGTGCCAGCAGTTTGGACAGGGTTCACTATGGCTACACCTTC
>15|TRBJ2-1|NA|NA|TRBV11-3
CASSLLLSSYNEQFF
TGTGCCAGCAGCCTACTTCTAAGCTCCTACAATGAGCAGTTCTTC
>15|TRBJ2-7|NA|TRBD1|TRBV6-1
CASSPVGQGMYEQYF
TGTGCCAGCAGTCCCGTGGGACAGGGTATGTACGAGCAGTACTTC
>12|TRBJ1-1|few|NA|TRBV10-3
CAISERGSEAFF
TGTGCCATCAGTGAACGTGGCAGTGAAGCTTTCTTT
>14|TRBJ1-5|NA|NA|TRBV15
CATSSLDLNQPQHF
TGTGCCACCAGCAGCTTAGACTTAAATCAGCCCCAGCATTTT
>14|TRBJ1-5|NA|TRBD1|TRBV4-2
CASSQDRGDQPQHF
TGTGCCAGCAGCCAAGACAGGGGGGATCAGCCCCAACATTTT
>16|TRBJ2-6|few|NA|TRBV25-1
CASSGSPGTGANVLTF
TGTGCCAGCAGTGGCAGTCCCGGGACTGGGGCCAACGTCCTGACTTTC
>15|TRBJ2-1|NA|TRBD1|TRBV11-3
CASSDREFLGNEQFF
TGTGCCAGCAGCGACAGGGAGTTCCTCGGCAATGAGCAGTTCTTC
>13|TRBJ2-3|NA|NA|TRBV28
CAQRRTGTDTQYF
TGTGCCCAAAGGAGGACAGGCACAGATACGCAGTATTTT
>14|TRBJ2-7|few|TRBD1|TRBV6-1
CASSEPGQGYEQYF
TGTGCCAGCAGTGAACCGGGACAGGGCTACGAGCAGTACTTC
>16|TRBJ2-7|NA|TRBD1|TRBV28
CASSFVWGQGAYEQYF
TGTGCCAGCAGTTTTGTGTGGGGACAGGGGGCCTACGAGCAGTACTTC
>16|TRBJ2-2|NA|TRBD2|TRBV2
CASSELSGSGTGELFF
TGTGCCAGCAGTGAATTGAGCGGGAGCGGCACCGGGGAGCTGTTTTTT
>17|TRBJ2-7|NA|TRBD2|TRBV7-2
CASSSSSQTSGSYEQYF
TGTGCCAGCAGCTCCAGCTCGCAGACTAGCGGCTCCTACGAGCAGTACTTC
>15|TRBJ1-2|NA|NA|TRBV7-3
CASSLNPGLSYGYTF
TGTGCCAGCAGCTTAAACCCTGGACTGAGCTATGGCTACACCTTC
>14|TRBJ2-7|NA|TRBD1|TRBV27
CASSSDRGLVEQYF
TGTGCCAGCAGTTCCGACAGGGGGCTGGTCGAGCAGTACTTC
>12|TRBJ2-3|few|NA|TRBV5-1
CASSFSADTQYF
TGCGCCAGCAGCTTCAGCGCAGATACGCAGTATTTT
>15|TRBJ2-3|NA|TRBD1|TRBV10-3
CAISGGTGGPDTQYF
TGTGCCATCAGTGGGGGGACAGGGGGACCAGATACGCAGTATTTT
>14|TRBJ1-5|NA|NA|TRBV28
CASAGGPSNQPQHF
TGTGCCAGCGCAGGAGGACCTAGCAATCAGCCCCAGCATTTT
>15|TRBJ2-7|NA|NA|TRBV5-1
CASSTDPDRNYEQYF
TGCGCCAGCTCGACGGACCCCGACAGGAACTACGAGCAGTACTTC
>14|TRBJ2-7|NA|TRBD2|TRBV18
CASSPRLAVTEQYF
TGTGCCAGCTCACCACGGCTAGCGGTAACCGAGCAGTACTTC
>14|TRBJ2-7|NA|NA|TRBV5-4
CASSMTSSIYEQYF
TGTGCCAGCAGCATGACTAGTTCTATCTACGAGCAGTACTTC
>14|TRBJ1-5|NA|NA|TRBV5-6
CASSLVQAAQPQHF
TGTGCCAGCAGCTTGGTTCAGGCCGCTCAGCCCCAGCATTTT
>17|TRBJ2-4|NA|NA|TRBV5-1
CASSHYLNDPAKNIQYF
TGCGCCAGCAGCCACTATCTCAACGATCCGGCCAAAAACATTCAGTACTTC
>14|TRBJ2-3|NA|TRBD1|TRBV6-4
CASSDGQGTDTQYF
TGTGCCAGCAGTGACGGACAGGGCACAGATACGCAGTATTTT
>13|TRBJ2-3|once|NA|TRBV4-1
CASSQEGIDTQYF
TGCGCCAGCAGCCAAGAGGGCATAGATACGCAGTATTTT
>12|TRBJ1-5|NA|NA|TRBV19
CASSWEYQPQHF
TGTGCCAGTAGCTGGGAGTATCAGCCCCAGCATTTT
>15|TRBJ2-5|NA|TRBD2|TRBV5-1
CAGGGREASRETQYF
TGCGCAGGCGGGGGGCGGGAGGCCTCGCGGGAGACCCAGTACTTC
>16|TRBJ1-6|NA|TRBD1|TRBV5-6
CASSLLSGGSVSPLHF
TGTGCCAGCAGCTTGTTGTCAGGGGGCTCGGTTTCACCCCTCCACTTT
>16|TRBJ2-3|NA|NA|TRBV7-2
CASSLRPREVTDTQYF
TGTGCCAGCAGCCTACGGCCCAGGGAGGTAACAGATACGCAGTATTTT
>13|TRBJ2-4|NA|NA|TRBV29-1
CSVENGKRDIQYF
TGCAGCGTTGAGAACGGGAAAAGAGACATTCAGTACTTC